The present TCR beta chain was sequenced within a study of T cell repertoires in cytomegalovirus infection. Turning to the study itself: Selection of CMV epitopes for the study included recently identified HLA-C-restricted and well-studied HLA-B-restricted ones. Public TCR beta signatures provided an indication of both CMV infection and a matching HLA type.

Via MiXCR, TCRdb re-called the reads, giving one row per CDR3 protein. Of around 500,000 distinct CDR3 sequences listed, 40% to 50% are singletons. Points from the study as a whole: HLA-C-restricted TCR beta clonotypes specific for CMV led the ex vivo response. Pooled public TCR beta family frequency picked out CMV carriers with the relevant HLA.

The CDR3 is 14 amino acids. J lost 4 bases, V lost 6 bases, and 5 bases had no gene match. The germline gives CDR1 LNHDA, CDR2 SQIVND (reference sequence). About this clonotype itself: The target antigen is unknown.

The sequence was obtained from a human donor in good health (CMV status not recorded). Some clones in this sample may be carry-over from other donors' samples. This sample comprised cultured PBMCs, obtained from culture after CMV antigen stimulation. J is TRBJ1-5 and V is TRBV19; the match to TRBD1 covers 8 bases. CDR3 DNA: TGTGCCAGTAGAATCAGGGGGCGGAATCAGCCCCAGCATTTT. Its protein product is CASRIRGRNQPQHF.